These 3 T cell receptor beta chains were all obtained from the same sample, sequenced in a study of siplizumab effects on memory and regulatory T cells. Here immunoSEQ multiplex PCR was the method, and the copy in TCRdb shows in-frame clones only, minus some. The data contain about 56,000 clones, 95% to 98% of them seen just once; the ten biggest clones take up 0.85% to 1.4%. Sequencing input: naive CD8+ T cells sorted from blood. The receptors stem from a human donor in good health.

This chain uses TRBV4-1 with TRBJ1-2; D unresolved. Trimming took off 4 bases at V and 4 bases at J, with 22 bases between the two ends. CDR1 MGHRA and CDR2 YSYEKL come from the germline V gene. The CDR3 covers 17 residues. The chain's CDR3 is CASSRAPPLEGTYGYTF. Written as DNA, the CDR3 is TGCGCCAGCAGCCGAGCCCCCCCTTTGGAGGGTACCTATGGCTACACCTTC.

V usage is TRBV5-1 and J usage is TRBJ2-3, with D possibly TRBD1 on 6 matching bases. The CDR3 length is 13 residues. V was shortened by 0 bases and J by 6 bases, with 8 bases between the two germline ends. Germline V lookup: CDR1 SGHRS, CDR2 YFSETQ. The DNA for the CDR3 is TGCGCCAGCAGCTTGGACAGGGCGGATACGCAGTATTTT. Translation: CASSLDRADTQYF. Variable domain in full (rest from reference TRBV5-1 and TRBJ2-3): KAGVTQTPRYLIKTRGQQVTLSCSPISGHRSVSWYQQTPGQGLQFLFEYFSETQRNKGNFPGRFSGRQFSNSRSEMNVSTLELGDSALYLCASSLDRADTQYFGPGTRLTVL.

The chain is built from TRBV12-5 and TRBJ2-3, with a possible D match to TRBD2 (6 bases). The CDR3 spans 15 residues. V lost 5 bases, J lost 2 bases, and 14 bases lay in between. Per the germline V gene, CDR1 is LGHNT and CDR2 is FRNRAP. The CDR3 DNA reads TGTGCTAGTGGTCAGCCGGGACTCACCACAGATACGCAGTATTTT. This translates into CASGQPGLTTDTQYF.